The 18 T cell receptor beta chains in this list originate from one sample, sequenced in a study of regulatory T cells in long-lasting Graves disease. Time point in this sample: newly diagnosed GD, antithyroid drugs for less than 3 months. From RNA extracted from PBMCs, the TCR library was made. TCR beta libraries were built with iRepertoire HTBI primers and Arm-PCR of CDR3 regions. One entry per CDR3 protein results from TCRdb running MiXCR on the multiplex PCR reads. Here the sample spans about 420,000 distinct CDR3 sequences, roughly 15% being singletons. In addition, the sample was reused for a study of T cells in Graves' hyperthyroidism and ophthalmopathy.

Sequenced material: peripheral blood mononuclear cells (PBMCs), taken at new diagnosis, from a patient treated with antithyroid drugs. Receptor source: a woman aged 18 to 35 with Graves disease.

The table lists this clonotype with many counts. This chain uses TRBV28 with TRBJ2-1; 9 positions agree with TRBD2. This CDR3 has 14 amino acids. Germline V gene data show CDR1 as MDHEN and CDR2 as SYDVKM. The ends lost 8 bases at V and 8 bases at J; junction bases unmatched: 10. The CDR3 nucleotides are TGTGCCAGCCTATCTAGCGGGAAGGAGGATGAGCAGTTCTTC. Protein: CASLSSGKEDEQFF.

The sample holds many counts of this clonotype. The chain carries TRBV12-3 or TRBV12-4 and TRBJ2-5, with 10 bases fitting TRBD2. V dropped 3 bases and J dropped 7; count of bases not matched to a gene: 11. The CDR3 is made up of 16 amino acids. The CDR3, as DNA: TGTGCCAGCAGTTTGAGGACTAGCGGCCGTCTTGGGACCCAGTACTTC. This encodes CASSLRTSGRLGTQYF.

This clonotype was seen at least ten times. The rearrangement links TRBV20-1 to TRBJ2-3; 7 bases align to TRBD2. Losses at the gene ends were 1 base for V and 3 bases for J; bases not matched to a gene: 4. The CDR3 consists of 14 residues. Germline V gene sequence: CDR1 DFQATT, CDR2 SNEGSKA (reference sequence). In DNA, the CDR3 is TGCAGTGCTAGAGTCGCGGGAGTGACAGATACGCAGTATTTT. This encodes CSARVAGVTDTQYF.

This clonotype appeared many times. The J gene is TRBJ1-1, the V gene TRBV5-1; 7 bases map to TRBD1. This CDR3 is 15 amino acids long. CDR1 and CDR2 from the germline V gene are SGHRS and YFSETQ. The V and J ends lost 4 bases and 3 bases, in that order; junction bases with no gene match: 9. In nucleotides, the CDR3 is TGCGCCAGCAGCAGAACCTCGGGACAGTACACTGAAGCTTTCTTT. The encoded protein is CASSRTSGQYTEAFF.

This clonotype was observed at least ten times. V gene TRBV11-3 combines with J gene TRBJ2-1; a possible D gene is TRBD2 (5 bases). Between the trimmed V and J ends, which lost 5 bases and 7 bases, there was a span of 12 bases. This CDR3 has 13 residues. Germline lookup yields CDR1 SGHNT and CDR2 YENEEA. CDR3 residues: CASSRPEVNEQFF. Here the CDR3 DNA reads TGTGCCAGCAGCCGACCGGAGGTTAATGAGCAGTTCTTC.

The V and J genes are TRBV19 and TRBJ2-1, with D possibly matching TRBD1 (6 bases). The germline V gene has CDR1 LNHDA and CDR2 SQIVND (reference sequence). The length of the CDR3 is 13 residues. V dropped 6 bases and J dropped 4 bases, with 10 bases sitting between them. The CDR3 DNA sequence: TGTGCCAGTAGGCACAGGGATTACAATGAGCAGTTCTTC. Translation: CASRHRDYNEQFF.

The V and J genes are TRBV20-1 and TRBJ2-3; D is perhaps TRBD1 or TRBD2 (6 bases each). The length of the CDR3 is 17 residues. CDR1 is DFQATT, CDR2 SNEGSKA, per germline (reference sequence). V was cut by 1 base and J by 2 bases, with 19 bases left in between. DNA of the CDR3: TGCAGTGCTAGAGGAAATTGGGCTAGGGGGGCCACAGATACGCAGTATTTT. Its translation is CSARGNWARGATDTQYF.

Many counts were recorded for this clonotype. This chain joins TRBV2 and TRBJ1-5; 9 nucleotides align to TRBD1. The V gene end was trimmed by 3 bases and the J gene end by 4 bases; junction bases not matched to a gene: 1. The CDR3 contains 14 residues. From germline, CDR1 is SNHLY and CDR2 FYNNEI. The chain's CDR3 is CASSDGTGNQPQHF. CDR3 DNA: TGTGCCAGCAGTGATGGGACAGGGAATCAGCCCCAGCATTTT.

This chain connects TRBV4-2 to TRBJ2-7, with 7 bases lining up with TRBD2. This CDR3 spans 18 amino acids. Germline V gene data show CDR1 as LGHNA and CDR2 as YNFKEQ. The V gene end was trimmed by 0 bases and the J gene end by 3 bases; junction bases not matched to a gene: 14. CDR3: CASSQELPTSWMVYEQYF. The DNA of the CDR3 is TGTGCCAGCAGCCAAGAGCTCCCGACTAGCTGGATGGTCTACGAGCAGTACTTC.

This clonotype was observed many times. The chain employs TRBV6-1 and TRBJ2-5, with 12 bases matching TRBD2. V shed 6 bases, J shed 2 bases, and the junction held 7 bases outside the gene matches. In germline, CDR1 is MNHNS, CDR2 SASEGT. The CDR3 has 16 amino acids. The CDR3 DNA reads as TGTGCCAGCAGGGCAAATGGACTAGCGGGACAAGAGACCCAGTACTTC. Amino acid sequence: CASRANGLAGQETQYF.

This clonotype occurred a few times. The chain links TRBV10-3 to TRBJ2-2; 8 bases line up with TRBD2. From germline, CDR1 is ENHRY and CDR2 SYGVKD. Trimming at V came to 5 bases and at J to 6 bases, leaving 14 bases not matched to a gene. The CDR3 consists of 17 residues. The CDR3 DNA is TGTGCCATCAGTCTTCACGCGGGAGGATTAGTATCCGGGGAGCTGTTTTTT. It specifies CAISLHAGGLVSGELFF.

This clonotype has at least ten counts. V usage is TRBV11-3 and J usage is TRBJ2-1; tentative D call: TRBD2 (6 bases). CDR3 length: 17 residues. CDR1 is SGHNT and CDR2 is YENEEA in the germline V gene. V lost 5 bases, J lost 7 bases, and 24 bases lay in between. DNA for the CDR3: TGTGCCAGCAGCCCCTGGGGCCCGGACATCGGAGGGAATGAGCAGTTCTTC. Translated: CASSPWGPDIGGNEQFF.

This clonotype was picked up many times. CDR3: CASSLGGDQPQHF. The CDR3 nucleotides are TGCGCCAGCAGCTTGGGAGGAGACCAGCCCCAGCATTTT. The gene calls are TRBV5-1 and TRBJ1-5, with D uncertain. The CDR3 is 13 amino acids. Deletions cut 0 bases from V and 7 bases from J, with 8 bases between. The V gene's germline CDR1 is SGHRS and CDR2 YFSETQ.

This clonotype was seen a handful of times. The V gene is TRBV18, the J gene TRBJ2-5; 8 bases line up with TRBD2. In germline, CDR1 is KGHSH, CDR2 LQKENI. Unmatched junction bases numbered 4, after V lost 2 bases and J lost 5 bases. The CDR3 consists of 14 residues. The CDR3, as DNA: TGTGCCAGCTCACCAGGACTAGCACAGGAGACCCAGTACTTC. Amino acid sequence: CASSPGLAQETQYF.

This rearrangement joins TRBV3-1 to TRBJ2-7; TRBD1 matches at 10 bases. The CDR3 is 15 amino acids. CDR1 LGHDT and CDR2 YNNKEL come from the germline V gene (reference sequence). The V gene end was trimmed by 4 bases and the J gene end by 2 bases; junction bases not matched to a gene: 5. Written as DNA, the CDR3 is TGTGCCAGCAGCCGAACGGACAGGGGGACCTACGAGCAGTACTTC. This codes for CASSRTDRGTYEQYF.

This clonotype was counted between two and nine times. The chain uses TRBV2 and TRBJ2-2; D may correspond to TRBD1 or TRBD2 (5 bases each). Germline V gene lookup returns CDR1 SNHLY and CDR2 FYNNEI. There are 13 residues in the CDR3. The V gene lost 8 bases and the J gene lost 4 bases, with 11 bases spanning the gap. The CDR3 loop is CASARDLTGELFF. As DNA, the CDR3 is TGTGCCAGCGCGAGGGACCTCACCGGGGAGCTGTTTTTT.

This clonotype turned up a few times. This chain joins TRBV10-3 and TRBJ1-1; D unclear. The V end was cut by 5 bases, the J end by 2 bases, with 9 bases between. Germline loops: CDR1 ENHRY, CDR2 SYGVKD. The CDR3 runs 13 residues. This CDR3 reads CAISTDVNTEAFF. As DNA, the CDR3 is TGTGCCATCAGTACAGACGTTAACACTGAAGCTTTCTTT.

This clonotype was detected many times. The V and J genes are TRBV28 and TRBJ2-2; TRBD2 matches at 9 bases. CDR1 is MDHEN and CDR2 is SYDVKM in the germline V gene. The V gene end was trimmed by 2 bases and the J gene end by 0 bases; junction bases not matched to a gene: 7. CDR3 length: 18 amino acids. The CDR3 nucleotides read TGTGCCAGCAGTTTACCGCTAGCGGGGTTCGCGAACACCGGGGAGCTGTTTTTT. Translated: CASSLPLAGFANTGELFF.